The 7 T cell receptor beta chains below were found in one sample sequenced in a study of T cells in localized non-small cell lung cancer. The data were produced by immunoSEQ multiplex PCR, yet TCRdb's version contains in-frame clones alone and is incomplete. The profile shows around 1,000 clones, around 20% of them singletons. This sample comprised normal lung tissue next to the tumor, obtained before any cancer treatment. The receptor source for this set is a man aged 35 to 69 with stage III squamous cell lung carcinoma.

The rearrangement joins TRBV9 to TRBJ2-2, with D possibly matching TRBD1 (6 bases). The V gene's germline CDR1 is SGDLS and CDR2 YYNGEE. This CDR3 region has 17 residues. V lost 5 bases to trimming and J lost 5 bases, with 22 bases between them. This chain's CDR3 is CASSDSPGTPFTGELFF. The CDR3 nucleotides are TGTGCCAGCAGTGACTCCCCCGGGACACCGTTTACCGGGGAGCTGTTTTTT.

In this sample, this clone is medium-sized. The chain combines TRBV11-3 with TRBJ2-1, with D perhaps being TRBD1 or TRBD2 (5 bases each). Deletions cut 4 bases from V and 5 bases from J, with 21 bases between. Germline loops: CDR1 SGHNT, CDR2 YENEEA. This CDR3 is built from 17 residues. The CDR3 bases are TGTGCCAGCAGCTCCCCCACGCCGCAGAGGGGACACAATGAGCAGTTCTTC. It specifies CASSSPTPQRGHNEQFF.

This clone counts as medium-sized. The rearrangement uses TRBV11-3 and TRBJ2-4, with D perhaps TRBD2 (5 bases). Germline loops: CDR1 SGHNT, CDR2 YENEEA. V gave up 5 bases and J gave up 1 base, with 12 bases separating them. The CDR3 length is 15 residues. The CDR3 loop is CASSPWRVAKNIQYF. The CDR3 DNA reads as TGTGCCAGCAGCCCCTGGCGGGTGGCCAAAAACATTCAGTACTTC.

This clone is large in the sample. V and J are TRBV11-3 and TRBJ2-2; D is tentatively TRBD1 or TRBD2 (5 bases each). Trimming shortened V by 0 bases and J by 1 base, and 6 bases separated the two germline ends. This CDR3 region has 15 residues. From germline, CDR1 is SGHNT and CDR2 YENEEA. The CDR3 sequence is CASSLEGENTGELFF. For the CDR3, the DNA is TGTGCCAGCAGCTTAGAGGGGGAGAACACCGGGGAGCTGTTTTTT.

This clone was detected only a few times. The chain couples TRBV5-1 to TRBJ1-1, with a possible D match to TRBD1 (5 bases). This CDR3 contains 16 residues. In germline, CDR1 is SGHRS, CDR2 YFSETQ. V gave up 0 bases and J gave up 1 base, with 13 bases separating them. CDR3 region: CASSLALGQRNTEAFF. The CDR3 coding sequence is TGCGCCAGCAGCTTGGCCCTGGGGCAGAGGAACACTGAAGCTTTCTTT.

This chain uses TRBV19 with TRBJ1-1; D gene uncertain. Germline values: CDR1 LNHDA, CDR2 SQIVND (reference sequence). Trimming removed 3 bases from V and 1 base from J, with 9 bases in between. CDR3 size: 14 residues. The CDR3 loop reads CASSMGKGNTEAFF. The CDR3 DNA follows: TGTGCCAGTAGTATGGGAAAAGGGAACACTGAAGCTTTCTTT.

This clone is categorized as large. The chain combines TRBV11-3 with TRBJ1-1; D is possibly TRBD1 (5 bases). Per germline, CDR1 SGHNT and CDR2 YENEEA. V was pared by 4 bases and J by 5 bases, with 17 bases between. This CDR3 is built from 15 residues. In DNA, the CDR3 is TGTGCCAGCAGCTCCATGGACAAATCGGGGACTGAAGCTTTCTTT. It is translated as CASSSMDKSGTEAFF.